This TCR beta chain was sequenced during a study of OX40 agonist ivuxolimab in advanced cancers. Study at large: The diagnoses of dose-escalation patients were hepatocellular carcinoma, melanoma, renal cell or head and neck cancer. Among those enrolled, mean age was around 60 years (range about 23 to 85) and 75% to 90% were male. Partial response was recorded in three patients: one hepatocellular carcinoma and two cutaneous melanoma cases.

CDR3 length: 17 residues. The germline V gene has CDR1 SGHKS and CDR2 YYEKEE (reference sequence). The V and J ends lost 2 bases and 8 bases respectively, with 20 bases between them. The table came from immunoSEQ multiplex PCR; TCRdb's copy has only in-frame clones and leaves some out. The data show roughly 56,000 clones, about 89% seen once. Sequencing used CD4+ or CD8+ T cells sorted from blood, obtained in a trial of the OX40 agonist ivuxolimab. This sequence joins TRBV5-5 and TRBJ1-6, with D possibly matching TRBD1 (5 bases). The origin of this receptor is an adult with an advanced solid tumor such as melanoma, head and neck, liver or kidney cancer. This CDR3 is CASSLRLLGRRDSPLHF. The CDR3 DNA is TGTGCCAGCAGCTTACGCTTACTGGGACGCCGGGATTCACCCCTCCACTTT.